This T cell receptor beta chain was sequenced in a study of cytomegalovirus exposure and HLA in healthy donors (dated by TCRdb to about 2017). For the study in its entirety: An earlier analysis of roughly 500 of the donors reported 250 to 300 Gb of sequence data and approximately 110 million unique TCR beta sequences from roughly 200 million T cells. An early release that covered fewer than 750 HLA-typed donors contained approximately 320 gigabases of sequencing data and tens of millions of unique TCR sequences. Of the 350 to 450 genotyped donors, approximately 81% were placed in the genetic ancestry cluster associated with self-reported Caucasian donors. The aim of the study was to test whether cataloging public T cell receptors could identify signatures of past pathogen exposure. The study profiled the T cell repertoires of hundreds of subjects by immunosequencing and related them to cytomegalovirus serostatus. Besides the first cohort of 666 subjects, a separate validation cohort made up of 120 different subjects was used. To predict cytomegalovirus infection status, the study combined high-throughput TCR immunosequencing, statistical association of individual TCRs with disease status, and machine learning. A later analysis re-analyzed previously published TCR beta repertoires from about 600 donors and added high-resolution HLA genotyping to study TCR occurrence patterns. Rather than drawing on any new phenotypic data, the later analysis identified candidate immune exposures from TCR beta sequences and the way those sequences occurred across donors. An earlier analysis of around 580 of the donors used high-throughput TCR beta sequencing to judge whether each TCR beta V gene segment behaved as functional or pseudogenic. Donor age, sex, ethnicity and CMV serostatus were collected together with the repertoire data. A later genetic analysis used genome-wide SNP genotypes for 398 of the 666 donors, treating that subset as a discovery cohort. Every discovery cohort repertoire had been produced on one sequencing platform. HLA typing covered class I and class II loci at four-digit resolution. The number of typed donors differed by locus: 629-630 for A, B, C, DRB1 and DQB1; approximately 540 for DQA1; approximately 600 for DPA1; and roughly 450 for DPB1. Because of strong linkage in the cohort, roughly five DR-DQ haplotypes were treated as single units for association and clustering. Among about 400 genotyped donors of the cohort, an average of about 240,000 unique TCR beta nucleotide sequences was sequenced per donor, of which 15% to 20% were non-productive.

Comments on this clone: This clone's antigen is unknown.

The receptor library was made with the immunoSEQ multiplex PCR assay. A mixture of 60 forward primers for TCR Vbeta segments and 13 reverse primers for TCR Jbeta segments was used in the multiplex PCR. Amplification of the CDR3 region of rearranged TCR beta genes was performed with a multiplex PCR assay on genomic DNA. Amplified TCR beta libraries were sequenced as 87-base-pair reads on the Illumina HiSeq System. As for how the authors treated the data: In a later analysis, some 80 million unique TCR beta chains were counted across the 650 to 750 repertoires, and roughly 11 million of these chains were shared by at least two donors. A nearest-neighbor algorithm error-corrected the raw reads and collapsed the reads into unique sequences, merging closely related sequences to remove PCR and sequencing errors. To assign V, D and J gene segments, CDR3 sequences were aligned to IMGT reference sequences. For a sequence to be retained, a match of at least six nucleotides to both a V gene segment and a J gene segment was required. A rearrangement was called productive if the CDR3 had no stop codons and remained in frame with V and J, and every other rearrangement was called non-productive. CDR3 was defined by IMGT convention, running from the second conserved V-encoded cysteine to the conserved J-encoded phenylalanine. Sequences without an unambiguous match to a single V gene segment were excluded from the earlier analysis of over 500 of the donors. In an earlier analysis of around 590 of the donors, a V segment was called functional when productive rearrangements were above 56.7%, and segregating when the standard deviation between donors exceeded 5%. A statistical classification framework was built to diagnose cytomegalovirus status from the catalog of TCR beta chain sequences. V and J gene assignment, in a later analysis, came from comparing TCR nucleotide sequences with IMGT/GENE-DB human TR gene sequences. A later analysis assigned CDR3 sequences and most-parsimonious VDJ recombination scenarios with the TCRdist pipeline. In a later analysis, each TCR beta chain was defined by its CDR3 amino acid sequence together with its V-gene family, and reads without a unique V-gene family were excluded. In a later analysis, several hundred highly shared, low-generation-probability nucleotide sequences were removed to address suspected cross-contamination and a sequencing artifact. In a later analysis, a clonal expansion index was calculated for each public chain from normalized within-repertoire ranks of inferred template counts. In a later analysis, generation probabilities were computed with a VDJ recombination model fitted to out-of-frame rearrangements, and the resulting probabilities were checked against IGoR. In a later analysis, hypergeometric tests were used to score TCR-TCR, TCR-HLA and TCR-CMV co-occurrence, with a repertoire-size bias correction applied to TCR pairs. In a later analysis, false discovery rates were estimated by permuting HLA or CMV assignments 20 times. In a later analysis, co-occurring TCRs were grouped using DBSCAN, with TCRdist sequence similarity added in when clustering inside HLA-allele-positive subsets. Co-occurrence clustering excluded repertoires with fewer than 30,000 or more than 120,000 public chains, plus five with anomalous nucleotide sharing. As stored in TCRdb, this immuneACCESS dataset retains in-frame rearrangements with V and J assigned. A fraction of the clones does not appear; measured against another copy, unresolved V genes explain less than half of the discrepancy, and the remainder lacks a known reason. D and trimming come from the DNA, and the V and J calls and clone size come from that table. The sample's clone listing holds about 160,000 clones. In total, the top ten clones hold 2% to 2.5% of the sample.

What the work shows at the level of the full study, not this receptor alone: In an earlier analysis of approximately 590 of the donors, most TCR beta V segments appeared in productive rearrangements about 90% or about 30% of the time, broadly matching IMGT annotations. Linkage disequilibrium might explain the correlated functional status among segregating V segments, but an unknown experimental factor could not be ruled out. Sequencing depth was assumed to be roughly uniform across donors in the presence/absence analyses, though that assumption may not hold. Most TCR sequences were observed very rarely across donors, whereas some public TCRs were present in many individuals. Because the 87-base-pair reads could not distinguish some IMGT-functional V segments, including TRBV6-2 and TRBV6-3, those segments were excluded. V-gene and J-gene trimming of TCR beta chains was associated with a missense DCLRE1C variant in a later genetic analysis, and the association was replicated in an independent cohort. A further reported finding was that TCR beta sequences accurately predicted the HLA-A and HLA-B alleles for most subjects in the first cohort. In the study, roughly 160 TCR beta chains were listed as associated with cytomegalovirus. Several of the top co-occurrence clusters appeared to be linked to parvovirus B19, influenza, CMV and Epstein-Barr virus, according to a later analysis. The classifier was reported to diagnose cytomegalovirus status with high specificity and sensitivity in both the original cohort and the validation cohort. It was suggested by the authors that the approach could potentially be generalized to other disease states and immunological phenotypes. Most CMV-associated TCR beta chains appeared to be HLA-restricted in a later analysis, and the HLA associations seemed to be driven largely by CMV exposure. For the cohort, immune exposure information was limited to CMV serostatus. Only TCR beta chains were sequenced in this cohort, and the absence of alpha or paired-chain data limited detectable features. According to a later analysis, TCR association rates differed among HLA loci, with DRB1 alleles showing the most associated TCRs and HLA-C alleles showing the fewest. Because HLA typing was unavailable for some donors at each locus, only the typed subset was used in association tests. In vitro tests confirmed that a few of the cytomegalovirus-associated TCR beta chains recognize cytomegalovirus antigens. A group of highly shared sequence variants was considered likely to be a technical artifact of the sequencing pipeline. Specific HLA alleles were associated with 15,000 to 20,000 TCR beta sequences at a false discovery rate of 0.05 in a later analysis. Compared with the 666-donor mean, donors in an Asian-associated ancestry cluster had fewer N-insertions in productive TCRs, according to a later genetic analysis. Because counts were too low, seventeen rarely observed V segments, including chromosome 9 orphons, were excluded from the earlier analysis of some 540 of the donors. Assigning TCR associations to individual alleles was difficult when HLA alleles, especially DR and DQ, strongly co-occurred. Compared with equally common non-associated chains, HLA-associated TCR beta chains in a later analysis were more clonally expanded and had lower generation probabilities.

Sequences LNHDA (CDR1) and SQIVND (CDR2) are obtained from the germline V gene (reference sequence). The CDR3 runs 17 residues from the cysteine to the phenylalanine. Only the CDR3 DNA stays, 51 bases, in frame from base 1. Trimming removed 3 bases from V and 7 bases from J; the gene matches leave 14 bases unexplained. In total, around 600 healthy bone marrow donors made up the cohort. All cohort members were sampled while nominally healthy, although unrecorded immune exposures were likely present. The donor was CMV seronegative and was included in the group of hundreds of seronegative cohort members. A peripheral blood sample was collected from each donor, and TCR beta sequencing was performed on peripheral blood mononuclear cells. Genomic DNA was extracted from the blood cell samples with the Qiagen DNeasy Blood Extraction Kit.

What was sequenced was PBMCs. The chain uses TRBV19 and TRBJ2-1; 8 central bases correspond to TRBD1. The source of this sequence is a man aged 25 to 45 in good health and CMV-seronegative. The CDR3 has the sequence CASSIGLTGAGRNEQFF. The base sequence is TGTGCCAGTAGTATTGGGCTGACAGGGGCAGGAAGGAATGAGCAGTTCTTC.